Below, 11 T cell receptor beta chains from the same sample are listed, as sequenced in a study of early T cells in non-severe SARS-CoV-2 infection. TCRdb analysed the 5' RACE reads with MiXCR anew, one entry per CDR3 protein. The sample lists tens of thousands of distinct CDR3 sequences, just under 5% occurring once. The sequenced sample was whole blood. The source is an adult who was a healthcare worker with PCR-confirmed SARS-CoV-2 infection or an uninfected control (not recorded which).

There are many counts of this clonotype. V gene TRBV12-3 or TRBV12-4 combines with J gene TRBJ2-7, with TRBD2 as a possible D gene (6 bases). CDR3 length equals 12 residues. With 2 bases removed from V and 6 bases from J, the gap between germline ends came to 8 bases. This chain's CDR3 is CASSLMGGEQYF. In DNA, the CDR3 is TGTGCCAGCAGTTTAATGGGAGGCGAGCAGTACTTC.

This clonotype was seen a handful of times. The V and J genes are TRBV11-2 and TRBJ2-1, with D perhaps matching TRBD1 or TRBD2 (5 bases each). Germline values: CDR1 SGHAT, CDR2 FQNNGV. The V gene lost 5 bases and the J gene lost 7 bases, with 12 bases spanning the gap. The CDR3 totals 13 residues. The DNA of the CDR3 is TGTGCCAGCAGCCATACTAGGGGTAATGAGCAGTTCTTC. This codes for CASSHTRGNEQFF.

This clonotype was seen ten or more times. The gene calls are TRBV9 and TRBJ2-7, with 7 bases that match TRBD1. V was clipped by 0 bases and J by 2 bases; unmatched bases: 5. The germline gives CDR1 SGDLS, CDR2 YYNGEE. This CDR3 comprises 15 residues. CDR3 region: CASSVETGQTYEQYF. The CDR3, as DNA: TGTGCCAGCAGCGTAGAGACAGGGCAAACCTACGAGCAGTACTTC.

This clonotype occurred many times. The CDR3 DNA is TGTGCCAGCAGTTACAGGGTTAATACGCAGTATTTT. Protein product: CASSYRVNTQYF. The gene calls are TRBV6-6 and TRBJ2-3; D is ambiguous. In germline, CDR1 is MNHNY, CDR2 SVGAGI (reference sequence). The CDR3 length is 12 residues. The V end was cut by 2 bases, the J end by 7 bases, with 7 bases between.

Many counts were recorded for this clonotype. The J gene is TRBJ2-3, the V gene TRBV5-1; D not certain. The V and J ends lost 4 bases and 2 bases respectively, with 11 bases between them. CDR1 is SGHRS, CDR2 YFSETQ, per germline. The CDR3 has 14 residues. CDR3 protein: CASSQAESTDTQYF. CDR3 nucleotide sequence: TGCGCCAGCAGCCAAGCCGAATCCACAGATACGCAGTATTTT.

This clonotype was picked up many times. The chain recombines TRBV15 with TRBJ1-3; TRBD1 matches 8 bases. Germline loops: CDR1 LNHNV, CDR2 YYDKDF (reference sequence). The CDR3 is 15 amino acids. V was clipped by 4 bases and J by 3 bases; unmatched bases: 5. CDR3 nucleotides: TGTGCCACCAGCAATGACAGGGGATATGGAAACACCATATATTTT. Translated, it gives CATSNDRGYGNTIYF.

This clonotype came up a few times. The chain has TRBV6-6 and TRBJ2-7; TRBD2 matches 10 bases. CDR3 length: 14 residues. Germline lookup yields CDR1 MNHNY and CDR2 SVGAGI (reference sequence). The junction had 5 bases not matched to a gene; V was cut back by 5 bases and J by 4 bases. The chain's CDR3 is CASSPPSGSYEQYF. The CDR3 DNA reads TGTGCCAGCAGTCCACCTAGCGGGAGTTACGAGCAGTACTTC.

This clonotype was observed at least ten times. The V call is TRBV20-1, the J call TRBJ2-3; weak D call: TRBD1 (5 bases). CDR3 length: 14 amino acids. Germline CDR1 is DFQATT and CDR2 is SNEGSKA (reference sequence). V lost 5 bases, J lost 2 bases, and 14 bases lay in between. CDR3 residues: CSALRDSNTDTQYF. The CDR3 region has the DNA TGCAGTGCTCTCCGCGACAGCAACACAGATACGCAGTATTTT.

At least ten counts were recorded for this clonotype. In DNA, the CDR3 is TGTGCCAGCACCCTACTGGAGGGCCAAACAGATACGCAGTATTTT. Protein sequence: CASTLLEGQTDTQYF. The genes are TRBV5-4 and TRBJ2-3, with D possibly matching TRBD2 (6 bases). Germline-derived CDR1 and CDR2 are SGHNT and YYREEE (reference sequence). The CDR3 covers 15 residues. The V end lost 6 bases, the J end lost 3 bases, and 17 bases lay between the germline ends.

The table lists this clonotype with many counts. CDR3 DNA sequence: TGCAGTGCTGGTGGGCAGGCTAACTATGGCTACACCTTC. Translating it yields CSAGGQANYGYTF. The chain links TRBV20-1 to TRBJ1-2; D is uncertain. The V and J ends lost 5 bases and 0 bases respectively, with 10 bases between them. Germline V gene sequence: CDR1 DFQATT, CDR2 SNEGSKA (reference sequence). The CDR3 is made up of 13 amino acids.

The rearrangement joins TRBV2 to TRBJ2-1; TRBD1 aligns across 9 bases. This CDR3 region has 14 residues. The trim removed 7 bases at V and 4 bases at J, leaving 5 bases unmatched. Germline V lookup: CDR1 SNHLY, CDR2 FYNNEI. CDR3 residues: CASTGTGIYNEQFF. The DNA of the CDR3 is TGTGCCAGCACCGGGACAGGGATATACAATGAGCAGTTCTTC.